The source of this T cell receptor beta chain is a study of blood T cells in healthy people across ages. Germline V gene lookup returns CDR1 GTSNPN and CDR2 SVGIG (reference sequence). This CDR3 is built from 15 residues. The ends were cut back, 2 bases at V and 4 bases at J, with 17 bases in the middle. Then a second PCR, running about 6 to 11 cycles, was carried out with a sample-barcoded 5' primer and a J-beta primer mix. TCRdb reprocessed the 5' RACE reads via MiXCR and lists one record per CDR3 protein. This table holds approximately 670,000 distinct CDR3 sequences, approximately 40% found once. Isolated PBMCs totaled at least 7 million in each sample.

Sequences were obtained from blood. The chain carries TRBV30 and TRBJ2-5; possibly TRBD1 or TRBD2 for D (5 bases each). The clonotype originates from a man older than 75 in good health. The CDR3, as DNA: TGTGCCTGGAGTCCCCTCGGGACCCCGCTAGAGACCCAGTACTTC. Protein product: CAWSPLGTPLETQYF.